This TCR beta chain comes out of a study of cytomegalovirus exposure and HLA in healthy donors. The PCR ran on 60 Vbeta and 13 Jbeta primers. This table comes from immunoSEQ multiplex PCR, and its TCRdb copy is limited to in-frame clones, with some not included. The table includes 140,000 or so clones, more than 60% detected once. In germline, CDR1 is LNHDA, CDR2 SQIVND (reference sequence). V was shortened by 4 bases and J by 3 bases, with 7 bases between the two germline ends. The CDR3 covers 12 residues. This TCR derives from a male donor in good health and CMV-seronegative. The genes are TRBV19 and TRBJ2-7; tentative D call: TRBD2 (5 bases). The specimen sequenced was PBMCs. The DNA of the CDR3 is TGTGCCAGTAGTAACGGGATCTACGAGCAGTACTTC. Translating it yields CASSNGIYEQYF.